The 9 T cell receptor beta chains below were found in one sample sequenced in a study of T cells in Graves' hyperthyroidism and ophthalmopathy. RNA transcripts provided the source from which TCR beta CDR3 regions were amplified. Researchers ran a first-round RT-PCR on the TCR CDR3 using the HTBI primer set. Each CDR3 protein is one row after TCRdb ran MiXCR on the multiplex PCR reads. The sample includes approximately 400,000 distinct CDR3 sequences, around a sixth of them seen just once. Sequencing used blood. The receptors derive from a woman aged 18-35 years with Graves' hyperthyroidism that later progressed to Graves' ophthalmopathy.

This clonotype was found many times. The J gene is TRBJ2-7, the V gene TRBV11-2, with a weak D call TRBD1 (6 bases). Deletions cut 1 base from V and 5 bases from J, with 15 bases between. This CDR3 has 15 residues. Germline V gene sequence: CDR1 SGHAT, CDR2 FQNNGV. In DNA form, the CDR3 reads TGTGCCAGCAGCTTAGTGGGACAACGCCGGGACGAGCAGTACTTC. It codes for CASSLVGQRRDEQYF. Using reference TRBV11-2 and TRBJ2-7 for the parts outside the CDR3, the full variable domain is EAGVAQSPRYKIIEKRQSVAFWCNPISGHATLYWYQQILGQGPKLLIQFQNNGVVDDSQLPKDRFSAERLKGVDSTLKIQPAKLEDSAVYLCASSLVGQRRDEQYFGPGTRLTVT.

This clonotype was observed at least ten times. V usage is TRBV30 and J usage is TRBJ2-7; no clear D gene. The V end was cut by 2 bases, the J end by 6 bases, with 11 bases between. The CDR3 has 12 amino acids. The germline V gene encodes CDR1 GTSNPN and CDR2 SVGIG (reference sequence). The CDR3 DNA reads as TGTGCCTGGAGTCCGACGGGCGGCGAGCAGTACTTC. Translating gives CAWSPTGGEQYF.

This clonotype was counted between two and nine times. The rearrangement joins TRBV11-2 to TRBJ1-6; a weak D match, TRBD1 (5 bases). CDR1 and CDR2 (germline): SGHAT, FQNNGV. This CDR3 contains 14 residues. V gave up 2 bases and J gave up 8 bases, with 10 bases separating them. The CDR3 DNA reads TGTGCCAGCAGCTTATTACCCAGGGATTCACCCCTCCACTTT. Protein sequence: CASSLLPRDSPLHF.

This clonotype has at least ten counts. The chain recombines TRBV10-3 with TRBJ2-3; D gene ambiguous. This CDR3 is 17 amino acids long. Germline V CDR1 and CDR2: ENHRY, SYGVKD. Deletions cut 0 bases from V and 0 bases from J, with 13 bases between. The CDR3 loop reads CAISESTTESSTDTQYF. The CDR3 DNA follows: TGTGCCATCAGTGAGTCGACGACGGAATCTAGCACAGATACGCAGTATTTT.

Ten or more counts support this clonotype. The chain links TRBV5-1 to TRBJ2-7; 12 nucleotides match TRBD1. This CDR3 has 15 residues. In germline, CDR1 is SGHRS, CDR2 YFSETQ. J lost 7 bases, V lost 2 bases, and 7 bases had no gene match. The chain's CDR3 is CASSFSGTGGREQYF. DNA of the CDR3: TGCGCCAGCAGCTTCTCCGGGACAGGGGGCAGAGAGCAGTACTTC.

In its sample, this clonotype was seen a few times. This rearrangement joins TRBV5-5 to TRBJ2-1, with 8 bases matching TRBD2. J was trimmed by 6 bases and V by 4 bases; bases with no gene match: 6. The CDR3 loop spans 14 amino acids. CDR1 is SGHKS and CDR2 is YYEKEE in the germline V gene (reference sequence). The CDR3 bases are TGTGCCAGCAGCGTACCGGGACTAGTCAATGAGCAGTTCTTC. This translates into CASSVPGLVNEQFF.

This clonotype came up many times. This rearrangement joins TRBV7-8 to TRBJ2-2, with 9 bases aligning to TRBD1. The V and J ends lost 6 bases and 6 bases, in that order; junction bases with no gene match: 8. Germline V gene data show CDR1 as SGHVS and CDR2 as FQNEAQ. The CDR3 sequence is 15 residues long. Here the CDR3 DNA reads TGTGCCAGCAGTCCCCGGGACAGGGTGTCCGGGGAGCTGTTTTTT. This encodes CASSPRDRVSGELFF.

This clonotype came up many times. CDR3 residues: CASSQRGEQYF. The CDR3 bases are TGTGCCAGCAGCCAAAGGGGCGAGCAGTACTTC. V gene TRBV3-1 combines with J gene TRBJ2-7, with D maybe TRBD1 (5 bases). The CDR3 sequence is 11 residues long. Trimming shortened V by 2 bases and J by 6 bases, and 5 bases separated the two germline ends. Germline V gives CDR1 LGHDT, CDR2 YNNKEL (reference sequence).

This clonotype was recorded many times. The chain carries TRBV3-1 and TRBJ1-1, with a possible D match to TRBD1 (6 bases). Germline-derived CDR1 and CDR2 are LGHDT and YNNKEL (reference sequence). V lost 4 bases to trimming and J lost 4 bases, with 16 bases between them. There are 15 residues in the CDR3. The CDR3 nucleotides read TGTGCCAGCAGCCCGCGGGGGCGTATGAGCACTGAAGCTTTCTTT. Translated, it gives CASSPRGRMSTEAFF.